This is a list of T cell receptor beta chains from one sample in a study of blood T cells in healthy people across ages. One entry per CDR3 protein results from TCRdb running MiXCR on the 5' RACE reads. Found here are approximately 800,000 distinct CDR3 sequences, about 25% of them singletons; the top ten hold more than 3%. The same sample was also studied in work on T cells of mothers and their children.

Material: blood. The source of these receptors is a boy younger than 18 in good health. The CDR3 runs from the conserved cysteine through the conserved F or W. D genes are given only for firm matches. A row's size may be missing; if present it is once, few, many or a size class.

J,V,size,D,CDR3,DNA
TRBJ1-4,TRBV25-1,NA,NA,CASSELTTNEKLFF,TGTGCCAGCAGTGAACTGACAACTAATGAAAAACTGTTTTTT
TRBJ2-7,TRBV7-2,NA,NA,CASSSGGLNYEQYF,TGTGCCAGCAGCTCAGGGGGACTAAACTACGAGCAGTACTTC
TRBJ2-5,TRBV5-5,many,TRBD1,CASSWTGPTEAQYF,TGTGCCAGCAGCTGGACAGGGCCTACGGAGGCCCAGTACTTC
TRBJ1-2,TRBV6-2/TRBV6-3,NA,NA,CASSYDGGLSYGYTF,TGTGCCAGCAGTTACGACGGCGGACTTTCCTATGGCTACACCTTC
TRBJ2-3,TRBV10-3,NA,TRBD2,CAIRGTSGSEFGDTQYF,TGTGCCATCAGAGGGACTAGCGGGAGCGAATTTGGGGATACGCAGTATTTT
TRBJ2-7,TRBV4-1,NA,NA,CASSQGPGDQGPYEQYF,TGCGCCAGCAGCCAGGGCCCCGGGGACCAGGGCCCCTACGAGCAGTACTTC
TRBJ2-4,TRBV27,NA,NA,CASSFVGDILAKNIQYF,TGTGCCAGCAGTTTCGTCGGGGACATATTAGCCAAAAACATTCAGTACTTC
TRBJ1-5,TRBV6-5,NA,TRBD1,CASSRSGQGVSNQPQHF,TGTGCCAGCAGTCGCTCGGGACAGGGGGTCTCGAATCAGCCCCAGCATTTT
TRBJ2-7,TRBV20-1,few,TRBD1,CSARARGSSYEQYF,TGCAGTGCTAGAGCCAGGGGGAGCTCCTACGAGCAGTACTTC
TRBJ1-2,TRBV7-2,NA,TRBD1,CASSSRNPGQEMGPYGYTF,TGTGCCAGCAGCTCGCGAAATCCGGGACAGGAGATGGGACCCTATGGCTACACCTTC
TRBJ2-7,TRBV15,few,NA,CATSRDVKETYEQYF,TGTGCCACCAGCAGAGATGTAAAGGAAACCTACGAGCAGTACTTC
TRBJ1-3,TRBV7-2,many,NA,CASSFTGMNTIYF,TGTGCCAGCAGCTTCACAGGGATGAACACCATATATTTT
TRBJ1-1,TRBV29-1,few,NA,CSVGGLMNTEAFF,TGCAGCGTTGGGGGGCTGATGAACACTGAAGCTTTCTTT